Below are 26 T cell receptor beta chains sequenced from a single sample in a study of vaccination and CD4 T cells after COVID-19. Indicated treatment: 10-day PBMC culture with coronavirus spike peptide pools or control peptides (ViraFEST assay). Their specific antigens are unknown. Scientists ran DNA taken from cultured CD4+ T cells through the Oncomine TCR Beta short-read assay for sequencing. One entry per CDR3 protein results from TCRdb running MiXCR on the PCR reads. The top ten hold about 3.5% of the sample, which has roughly 16,000 distinct CDR3 sequences, 44% seen once. The sequencing input was CD4+ T cells from blood, cultured in vitro. These receptors were obtained from a human donor who had recovered from COVID-19.

The chain joins TRBV24-1 to TRBJ2-2; TRBD1 aligns across 8 bases. The J segment lost 6 bases and the V segment lost 4 bases, leaving 3 bases of the junction unmatched. CDR3 length equals 14 residues. Germline values: CDR1 KGHDR, CDR2 SFDVKD. In DNA form, the CDR3 reads TGTGCCACCAGTGAGGACAGGGATGCCGGGGAGCTGTTTTTT. Translating gives CATSEDRDAGELFF.

This clonotype was found once. V is TRBV29-1 and J is TRBJ1-5; TRBD1 agrees at 8 bases. V shed 6 bases, J shed 2 bases, and the junction held 9 bases outside the gene matches. The CDR3 extends over 15 amino acids. Germline loops: CDR1 SQVTM, CDR2 ANQGSEA. CDR3 nucleotide sequence: TGCAGCGTGGAGATGGACAGGGTTGGCAATCAGCCCCAGCATTTT. This translates into CSVEMDRVGNQPQHF.

This clonotype was found a few times. J is TRBJ2-1 and V is TRBV19, with TRBD2 matching 12 bases. The CDR3 covers 15 residues. The germline V gene encodes CDR1 LNHDA and CDR2 SQIVND (reference sequence). V was pared by 2 bases and J by 6 bases, with 2 bases of the junction left unmatched. The CDR3 DNA reads as TGTGCCAGTAGTATACTAGCGGGAGGGCCCAATGAGCAGTTCTTC. This gives the protein CASSILAGGPNEQFF.

V usage is TRBV20-1 and J usage is TRBJ2-3, with D possibly TRBD2 on 5 matching bases. V was shortened by 3 bases and J by 2 bases, with 24 bases between the two germline ends. The CDR3 covers 18 residues. Germline-derived CDR1 and CDR2 are DFQATT and SNEGSKA (reference sequence). CDR3 protein: CSASALERSRKHTDTQYF. Written as DNA, the CDR3 is TGCAGTGCTAGCGCCCTTGAGCGGTCCCGGAAGCACACAGATACGCAGTATTTT.

The V and J genes are TRBV7-2 and TRBJ1-6; D is uncertain. V shed 5 bases and J shed 3 bases, with 11 bases lying between them. The CDR3 covers 15 residues. Germline V gene sequence: CDR1 SGHTA, CDR2 FQGNSA. The DNA of the CDR3 is TGTGCCAGCAGCCGCATAGACGGCTATAATTCACCCCTCCACTTT. It encodes CASSRIDGYNSPLHF.

The table lists this clonotype with a count of one. This chain connects TRBV15 to TRBJ2-1; 11 positions agree with TRBD2. The CDR3 covers 15 residues. The ends lost 0 bases at V and 14 bases at J; junction bases unmatched: 9. The germline gives CDR1 LNHNV, CDR2 YYDKDF (reference sequence). The CDR3: CATSRDVAGGREEFF. In nucleotides, the CDR3 is TGTGCCACCAGCAGAGACGTAGCGGGAGGGCGGGAGGAGTTCTTC.

This sequence joins TRBV4-2 and TRBJ1-5; D gene ambiguous. This CDR3 has 12 amino acids. V lost 0 bases to trimming and J lost 3 bases, with 0 bases between them. The germline V gene has CDR1 LGHNA and CDR2 YNFKEQ. The CDR3 DNA sequence: TGTGCCAGCAGCCAAGACAATCAGCCCCAGCATTTT. Its translation: CASSQDNQPQHF.

V usage is TRBV24-1 and J usage is TRBJ2-1; D may correspond to TRBD1 or TRBD2 (6 bases each). The CDR3 covers 19 residues. In germline, CDR1 is KGHDR, CDR2 SFDVKD. Between the trimmed V and J ends, which lost 9 bases and 8 bases, there was a span of 34 bases. The CDR3 DNA is TGTGCCACCCACCCACCCGAGGGGGACCACCGCGGGGTTATGTATGAGCAGTTCTTC. Translation gives CATHPPEGDHRGVMYEQFF.

This clonotype has just a few counts. The V call is TRBV20-1, the J call TRBJ2-3, with D hard to call. The CDR3 is 13 amino acids. V was shortened by 6 bases and J by 6 bases, with 16 bases between the two germline ends. From germline, CDR1 is DFQATT and CDR2 SNEGSKA (reference sequence). In DNA, the CDR3 is TGCAGTGCGGAGAATGGAATGGCGGATACGCAGTATTTT. Translation gives CSAENGMADTQYF.

This clonotype was observed a few times. This chain connects TRBV28 to TRBJ1-1, with 7 bases fitting TRBD1. The ends lost 5 bases at V and 0 bases at J; junction bases unmatched: 6. Looked up from germline, CDR1 is MDHEN and CDR2 is SYDVKM. The CDR3 spans 15 residues. The CDR3 loop reads CASSPTGVVNTEAFF. The CDR3 DNA reads as TGTGCCAGCAGTCCTACAGGGGTTGTGAACACTGAAGCTTTCTTT.

The chain has TRBV5-1 and TRBJ2-5; D not certain. CDR3 length: 14 amino acids. V shed 4 bases and J shed 1 base, with 11 bases lying between them. Germline V lookup: CDR1 SGHRS, CDR2 YFSETQ. This CDR3 reads CASSPNSGQETQYF. As DNA, the CDR3 is TGCGCCAGCAGCCCCAATTCGGGCCAAGAGACCCAGTACTTC.

The J gene is TRBJ2-2, the V gene TRBV2, with D possibly being TRBD1 (6 bases). The V end lost 8 bases, the J end lost 1 base, and 11 bases lay between the germline ends. Germline lookup yields CDR1 SNHLY and CDR2 FYNNEI. The CDR3 is 14 residues long. CDR3 sequence reads: CASRPGVNTGELFF. The CDR3 bases are TGTGCCAGCCGCCCAGGGGTGAACACCGGGGAGCTGTTTTTT.

This clonotype was counted between two and nine times. The V call is TRBV7-8, the J call TRBJ2-2, with a tentative D call TRBD2 (5 bases). V was trimmed by 1 base and J by 1 base, leaving 13 bases between them. The CDR3 runs 17 residues. Looked up from germline, CDR1 is SGHVS and CDR2 is FQNEAQ. CDR3 bases: TGTGCCAGCAGCTTAGTTGGCAGCGGAAGGAACACCGGGGAGCTGTTTTTT. The encoded protein is CASSLVGSGRNTGELFF.

This chain joins TRBV4-3 and TRBJ1-1; perhaps TRBD1 as D (6 bases). Germline CDR1 is LGHNA and CDR2 is YSLEER. The CDR3 spans 15 residues. V was shortened by 0 bases and J by 3 bases, with 11 bases between the two germline ends. The CDR3 region is CASSQDSGGDTEAFF. The CDR3 region has the DNA TGCGCCAGCAGCCAAGATTCTGGGGGCGACACTGAAGCTTTCTTT.

This chain links TRBV5-1 with TRBJ1-5; weak D call: TRBD1 (6 bases). The V end was cut by 5 bases, the J end by 4 bases, with 10 bases between. The germline gives CDR1 SGHRS, CDR2 YFSETQ. The CDR3 runs to 13 residues. CDR3 sequence reads: CASRRGANQPQHF. DNA of the CDR3: TGCGCCAGCAGGAGGGGGGCTAATCAGCCCCAGCATTTT.

V usage is TRBV18 and J usage is TRBJ1-4; 10 positions agree with TRBD1. V lost 3 bases to trimming and J lost 11 bases; unmatched junction nucleotides: 6. Germline assignment: CDR1 KGHSH and CDR2 LQKENI. This CDR3 contains 14 residues. The CDR3 DNA follows: TGTGCCAGCTCACCGAGGACAGGGGGTGATAAACTGTTTTTT. Translated: CASSPRTGGDKLFF.

The chain employs TRBV6-1 and TRBJ2-7; no clear D gene. Germline V lookup: CDR1 MNHNS, CDR2 SASEGT. V was shortened by 4 bases and J by 2 bases, with 15 bases between the two germline ends. CDR3 length: 15 amino acids. DNA for the CDR3: TGTGCCAGCAGTGCCCCAGACCTTAGCCCCTACGAGCAGTACTTC. Its translation is CASSAPDLSPYEQYF.

A few counts support this clonotype. Compared with germline, one end of the junction differs, possibly owing to a read error. This chain uses TRBV7-7 with TRBJ2-5, with 7 bases that match TRBD2. CDR3 length equals 14 residues. In germline, CDR1 is SSHAT, CDR2 FNYEAQ (reference sequence). DNA for the CDR3: TGTGCTAGCAGCGCCAGCGGGGTCCAAGGGGCCCAGTACTTC. This gives the protein CASSASGVQGAQYF.

This chain uses TRBV20-1 with TRBJ2-7; unclear D gene. This CDR3 has 11 residues. Trimming left V 4 bases short and J 9 bases short, with 13 bases between. Germline V gives CDR1 DFQATT, CDR2 SNEGSKA (reference sequence). CDR3 DNA sequence: TGCAGTGCTAAATCTGGATCAGGGCAGTACTTC. Amino acid sequence: CSAKSGSGQYF.

This chain links TRBV6-5 with TRBJ2-2, with a possible D match to TRBD2 (5 bases). Per the germline V gene, CDR1 is MNHEY and CDR2 is SVGAGI. The CDR3 has 14 amino acids. V lost 2 bases and J lost 4, with 8 bases in between. The CDR3 bases are TGTGCCAGCAGTTACCGCGGGTTCACCGGGGAGCTGTTTTTT. This gives the protein CASSYRGFTGELFF.

The chain uses TRBV20-1 and TRBJ1-2; D possibly corresponds to TRBD1 (6 bases). V shed 0 bases and J shed 5 bases, with 16 bases lying between them. Germline V gives CDR1 DFQATT, CDR2 SNEGSKA (reference sequence). CDR3 length equals 15 residues. CDR3 DNA: TGCAGTGCTAGAGATCATGGGAGGGGGGTTTATGGCTACACCTTC. Its protein is CSARDHGRGVYGYTF.

The J gene is TRBJ2-1, the V gene TRBV5-1, with 14 bases aligning to TRBD2. The V gene's germline CDR1 is SGHRS and CDR2 YFSETQ. The CDR3 spans 16 residues. The V gene end was trimmed by 4 bases and the J gene end by 6 bases; junction bases not matched to a gene: 6. This CDR3 reads CASSTSGTSGSNEQFF. For the CDR3, the DNA is TGCGCCAGCAGCACCTCCGGGACTAGCGGGAGCAATGAGCAGTTCTTC.

This clonotype was counted a few times. V and J are TRBV4-1 and TRBJ1-1; no clear D. Germline CDR1 and CDR2: MGHRA and YSYEKL. Trimming left V 11 bases short and J 5 bases short, with 18 bases between. This CDR3 spans 13 amino acids. The CDR3 coding sequence is TGCGCCTCATTGGGGAATAAGGTAACTGAAGCTTTCTTT. Translating gives CASLGNKVTEAFF.

The chain joins TRBV28 to TRBJ1-1; 7 bases match TRBD1. V gave up 5 bases and J gave up 0 bases; unmatched junction bases: 6. This CDR3 is built from 15 residues. The germline gives CDR1 MDHEN, CDR2 SYDVKM. CDR3 in amino acids: CASSLPGQLNTEAFF. The CDR3 DNA follows: TGTGCCAGCAGTCTTCCGGGACAGCTGAACACTGAAGCTTTCTTT.

The V gene is TRBV2, the J gene TRBJ2-1; TRBD2 agrees at 10 bases. This CDR3 spans 14 amino acids. The germline CDR1 and CDR2 sequences are SNHLY and FYNNEI. V shed 6 bases, J shed 6 bases, and the junction held 5 bases outside the gene matches. The CDR3 sequence is CASREREGRNEQFF. The CDR3 nucleotides read TGTGCCAGCAGAGAGCGGGAGGGCCGCAATGAGCAGTTCTTC. The full variable domain, with the rest looked up from reference TRBV2 and TRBJ2-1, is EPEVTQTPSHQVTQMGQEVILRCVPISNHLYFYWYRQILGQKVEFLVSFYNNEISEKSEIFDDQFSVERPDGSNFTLKIRSTKLEDSAMYFCASREREGRNEQFFGPGTRLTVL.

This sequence joins TRBV19 and TRBJ1-4, with D possibly matching TRBD1 (5 bases). This CDR3 is 15 amino acids long. The germline V gene encodes CDR1 LNHDA and CDR2 SQIVND (reference sequence). Trimming cost V 4 bases and J 7 bases, with 16 bases left between them. The CDR3 is CASSRGRQAGEKLFF. The CDR3 DNA is TGTGCCAGTAGTAGGGGCCGCCAAGCTGGTGAAAAACTGTTTTTT.